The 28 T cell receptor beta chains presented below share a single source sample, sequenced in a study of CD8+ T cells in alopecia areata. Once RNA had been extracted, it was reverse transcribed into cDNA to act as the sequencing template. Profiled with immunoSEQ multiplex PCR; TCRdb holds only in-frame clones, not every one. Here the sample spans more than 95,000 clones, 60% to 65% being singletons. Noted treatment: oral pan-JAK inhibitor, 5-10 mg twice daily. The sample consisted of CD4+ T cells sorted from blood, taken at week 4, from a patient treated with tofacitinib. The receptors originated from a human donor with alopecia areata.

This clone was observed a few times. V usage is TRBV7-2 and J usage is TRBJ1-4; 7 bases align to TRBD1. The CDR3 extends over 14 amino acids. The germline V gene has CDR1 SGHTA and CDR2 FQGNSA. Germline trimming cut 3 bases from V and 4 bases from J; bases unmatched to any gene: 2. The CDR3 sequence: CASSFRGDNEKLFF. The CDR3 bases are TGTGCCAGCAGCTTCAGGGGGGATAATGAAAAACTGTTTTTT.

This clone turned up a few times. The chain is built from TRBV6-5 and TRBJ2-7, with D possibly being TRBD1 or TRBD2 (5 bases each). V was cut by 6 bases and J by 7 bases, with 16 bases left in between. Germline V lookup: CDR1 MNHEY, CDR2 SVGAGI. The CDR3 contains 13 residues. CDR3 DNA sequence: TGTGCCAGCAGCCCTTGGGGGTCCGATGAGCAGTACTTC. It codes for CASSPWGSDEQYF.

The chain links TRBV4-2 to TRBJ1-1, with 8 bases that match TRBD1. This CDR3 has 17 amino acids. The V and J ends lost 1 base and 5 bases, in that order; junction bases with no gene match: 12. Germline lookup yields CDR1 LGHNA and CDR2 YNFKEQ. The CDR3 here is CASSQAGKGQGWTEAFF. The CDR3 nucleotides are TGTGCCAGCAGCCAAGCGGGAAAAGGACAGGGCTGGACTGAAGCTTTCTTT.

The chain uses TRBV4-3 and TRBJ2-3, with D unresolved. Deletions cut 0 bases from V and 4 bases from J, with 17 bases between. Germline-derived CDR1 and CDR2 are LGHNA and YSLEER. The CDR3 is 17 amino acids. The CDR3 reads CASSQDFADLLADTQYF. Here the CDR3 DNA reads TGCGCCAGCAGCCAAGACTTCGCGGATCTCTTGGCAGATACGCAGTATTTT.

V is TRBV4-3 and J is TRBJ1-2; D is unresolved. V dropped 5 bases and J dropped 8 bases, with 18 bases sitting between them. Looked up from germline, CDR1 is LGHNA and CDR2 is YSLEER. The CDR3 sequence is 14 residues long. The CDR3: CASSGEPNTGGYTF. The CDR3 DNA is TGCGCCAGCAGCGGCGAGCCTAATACGGGCGGCTACACCTTC.

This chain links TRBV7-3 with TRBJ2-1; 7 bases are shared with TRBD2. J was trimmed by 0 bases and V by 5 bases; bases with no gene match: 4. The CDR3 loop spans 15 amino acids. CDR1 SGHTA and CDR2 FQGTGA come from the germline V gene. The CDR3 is CASSKSGDSYNEQFF. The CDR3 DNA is TGTGCCAGCAGCAAGAGCGGGGACTCCTACAATGAGCAGTTCTTC.

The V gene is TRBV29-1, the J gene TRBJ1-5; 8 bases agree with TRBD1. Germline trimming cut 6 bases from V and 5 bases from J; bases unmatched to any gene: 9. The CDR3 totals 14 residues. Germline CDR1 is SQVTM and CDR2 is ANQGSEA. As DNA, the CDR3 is TGCAGCGTGCAAGCTGGGACAGGCGATCAGCCCCAGCATTTT. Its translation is CSVQAGTGDQPQHF.

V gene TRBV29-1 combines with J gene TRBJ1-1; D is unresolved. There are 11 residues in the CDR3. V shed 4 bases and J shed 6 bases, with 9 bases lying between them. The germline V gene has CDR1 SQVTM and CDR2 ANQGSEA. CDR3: CSVVGGPEAFF. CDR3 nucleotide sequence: TGCAGCGTTGTAGGCGGACCTGAAGCTTTCTTT.

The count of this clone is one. In DNA, the CDR3 is TGTGCCAGCAGAATAACGGTGGCTAGCGGTGAGCAGTACTTC. Its translation: CASRITVASGEQYF. The rearrangement links TRBV7-2 to TRBJ2-7; 7 bases are a match to TRBD2. The V segment lost 6 bases and the J segment 7 bases; nucleotides outside the gene matches: 12. This CDR3 is built from 14 residues. Per the germline V gene, CDR1 is SGHTA and CDR2 is FQGNSA.

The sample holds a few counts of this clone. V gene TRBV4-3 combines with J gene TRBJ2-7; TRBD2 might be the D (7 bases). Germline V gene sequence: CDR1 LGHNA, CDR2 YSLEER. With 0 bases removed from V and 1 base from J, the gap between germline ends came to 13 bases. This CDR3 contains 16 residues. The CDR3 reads CASSQDWGGASYEQYF. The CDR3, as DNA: TGCGCCAGCAGCCAAGATTGGGGGGGCGCTTCCTACGAGCAGTACTTC.

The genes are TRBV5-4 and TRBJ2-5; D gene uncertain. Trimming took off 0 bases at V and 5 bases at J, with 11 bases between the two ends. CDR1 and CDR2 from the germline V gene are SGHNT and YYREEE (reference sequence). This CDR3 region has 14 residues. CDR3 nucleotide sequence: TGTGCCAGCAGCTTGGTTCCGGGCCGGGAGACCCAGTACTTC. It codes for CASSLVPGRETQYF.

The CDR3 loop is CASSARGFYGYTF. CDR3 DNA sequence: TGTGCCAGCAGCGCAAGGGGATTCTATGGCTACACCTTC. The chain combines TRBV9 with TRBJ1-2; tentative D call: TRBD1 (5 bases). V was pared by 3 bases and J by 4 bases, with 10 bases between. The germline gives CDR1 SGDLS, CDR2 YYNGEE. The CDR3 totals 13 residues.

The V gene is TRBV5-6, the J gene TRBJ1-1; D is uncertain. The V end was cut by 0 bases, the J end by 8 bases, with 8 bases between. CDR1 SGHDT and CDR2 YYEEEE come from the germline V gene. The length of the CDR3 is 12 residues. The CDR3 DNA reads TGTGCCAGCAGCTTGGAGGAAGACGAAGCTTTCTTT. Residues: CASSLEEDEAFF.

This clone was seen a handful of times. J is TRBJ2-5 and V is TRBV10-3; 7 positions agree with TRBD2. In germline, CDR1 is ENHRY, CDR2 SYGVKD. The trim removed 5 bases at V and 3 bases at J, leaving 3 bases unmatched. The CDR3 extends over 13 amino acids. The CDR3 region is CAISKRGEETQYF. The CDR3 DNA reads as TGTGCCATCAGTAAACGGGGGGAAGAGACCCAGTACTTC.

CDR3 in amino acids: CASSARGAATDTQYF. In DNA, the CDR3 is TGTGCCAGCAGTGCTCGGGGGGCGGCCACAGATACGCAGTATTTT. This chain links TRBV6-5 with TRBJ2-3; a possible D gene is TRBD2 (7 bases). Germline-derived CDR1 and CDR2 are MNHEY and SVGAGI. V was pared by 5 bases and J by 2 bases, with 14 bases between. The CDR3 has 15 amino acids.

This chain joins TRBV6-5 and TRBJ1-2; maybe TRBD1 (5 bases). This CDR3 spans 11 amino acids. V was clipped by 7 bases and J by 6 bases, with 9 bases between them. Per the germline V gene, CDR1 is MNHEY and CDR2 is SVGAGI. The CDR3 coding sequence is TGTGCCAGCACGCGGGGGGATGGCTACACCTTC. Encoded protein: CASTRGDGYTF.

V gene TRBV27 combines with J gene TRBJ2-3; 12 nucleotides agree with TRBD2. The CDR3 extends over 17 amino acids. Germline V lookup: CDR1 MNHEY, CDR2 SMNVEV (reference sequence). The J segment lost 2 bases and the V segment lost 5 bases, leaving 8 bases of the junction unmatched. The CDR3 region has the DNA TGTGCCAGCAGTCCCTGGACTAGCGGGGTGGTCACAGATACGCAGTATTTT. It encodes CASSPWTSGVVTDTQYF.

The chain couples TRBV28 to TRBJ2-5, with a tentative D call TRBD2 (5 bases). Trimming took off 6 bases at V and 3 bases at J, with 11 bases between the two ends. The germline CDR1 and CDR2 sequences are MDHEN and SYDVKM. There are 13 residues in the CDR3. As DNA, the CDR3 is TGTGCCAGCAGGCGACTAACCAAAGAGACCCAGTACTTC. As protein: CASRRLTKETQYF.

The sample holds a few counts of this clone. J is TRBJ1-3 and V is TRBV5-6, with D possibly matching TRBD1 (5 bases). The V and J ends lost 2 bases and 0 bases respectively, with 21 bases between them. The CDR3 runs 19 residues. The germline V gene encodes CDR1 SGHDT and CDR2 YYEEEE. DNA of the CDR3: TGTGCCAGCAGCTTCACGTTTCGACGGGGCACCGACTCTGGAAACACCATATATTTT. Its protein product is CASSFTFRRGTDSGNTIYF.

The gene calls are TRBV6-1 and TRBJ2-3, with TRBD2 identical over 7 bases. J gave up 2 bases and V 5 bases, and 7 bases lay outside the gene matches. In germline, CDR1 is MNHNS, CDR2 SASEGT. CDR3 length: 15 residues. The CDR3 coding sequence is TGTGCCAGCAGTAGGCTAGCGGAACCCACAGATACGCAGTATTTT. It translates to CASSRLAEPTDTQYF.

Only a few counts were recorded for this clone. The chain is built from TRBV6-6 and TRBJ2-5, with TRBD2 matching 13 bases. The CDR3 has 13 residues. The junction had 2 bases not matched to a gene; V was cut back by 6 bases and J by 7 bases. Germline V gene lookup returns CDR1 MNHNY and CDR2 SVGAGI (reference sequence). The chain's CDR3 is CASRGTSGVTQYF. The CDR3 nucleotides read TGTGCCAGCAGGGGGACTAGCGGGGTGACCCAGTACTTC.

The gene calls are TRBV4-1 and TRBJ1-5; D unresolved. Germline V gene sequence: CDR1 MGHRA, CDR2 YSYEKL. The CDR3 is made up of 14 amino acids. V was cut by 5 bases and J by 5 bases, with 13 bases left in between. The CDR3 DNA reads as TGCGCCAGCAGCGGGAGGACGGCAGATCAGCCCCAGCATTTT. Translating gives CASSGRTADQPQHF.

The DNA for the CDR3 is TGTGCCAGCAGAAGCGAAGAGACCCAGTACTTC. Amino acid sequence: CASRSEETQYF. This chain joins TRBV2 and TRBJ2-5; no firm D call. The CDR3 is made up of 11 amino acids. The ends were cut back, 6 bases at V and 3 bases at J, with 5 bases in the middle. Germline-derived CDR1 and CDR2 are SNHLY and FYNNEI.

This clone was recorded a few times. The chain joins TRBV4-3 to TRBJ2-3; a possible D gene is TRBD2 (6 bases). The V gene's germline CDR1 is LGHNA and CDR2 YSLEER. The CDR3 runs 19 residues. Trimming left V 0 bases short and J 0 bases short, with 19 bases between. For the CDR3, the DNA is TGCGCCAGCAGCCAAGACGCCTCCGGGACTTTTGATAGCACAGATACGCAGTATTTT. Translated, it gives CASSQDASGTFDSTDTQYF.

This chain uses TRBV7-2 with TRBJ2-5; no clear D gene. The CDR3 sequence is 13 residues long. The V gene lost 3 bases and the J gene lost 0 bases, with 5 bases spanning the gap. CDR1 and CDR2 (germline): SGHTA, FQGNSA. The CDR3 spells CASSFPYQETQYF. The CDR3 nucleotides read TGTGCCAGCAGCTTTCCGTACCAAGAGACCCAGTACTTC.

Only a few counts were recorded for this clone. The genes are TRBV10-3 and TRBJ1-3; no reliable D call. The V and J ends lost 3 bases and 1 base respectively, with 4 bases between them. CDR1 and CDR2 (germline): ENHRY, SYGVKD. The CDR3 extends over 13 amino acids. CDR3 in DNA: TGTGCCATCAGTGAAGGGTCTGGAAACACCATATATTTT. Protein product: CAISEGSGNTIYF.

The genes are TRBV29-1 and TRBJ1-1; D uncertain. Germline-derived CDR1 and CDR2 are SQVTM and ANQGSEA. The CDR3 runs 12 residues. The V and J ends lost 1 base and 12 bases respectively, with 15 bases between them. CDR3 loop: CSVEGPVGKTFF. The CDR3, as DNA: TGCAGCGTTGAAGGTCCCGTCGGCAAAACTTTCTTT.

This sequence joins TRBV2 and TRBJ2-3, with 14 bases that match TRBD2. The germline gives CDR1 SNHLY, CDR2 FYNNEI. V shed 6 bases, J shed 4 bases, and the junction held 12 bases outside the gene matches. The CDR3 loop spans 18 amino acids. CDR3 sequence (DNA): TGTGCCAGCAGGACCCCCGGGACTAGCGGGAGATTGTCAGATACGCAGTATTTT. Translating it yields CASRTPGTSGRLSDTQYF.